This TCR beta chain was sequenced during a study of T-cell reconstitution after alpha-beta-depleted transplantation in children. The V gene end was trimmed by 6 bases and the J gene end by 5 bases; junction bases not matched to a gene: 11. CDR3 length: 15 residues. Germline CDR1 and CDR2: SGHRS and YFSETQ. Whole-study results and caveats: A year had passed since transplant, and T-cell counts and diversity by then came mostly from newly produced T cells. Expanded graft clones, several hundred of them, were reportedly the source of alpha-beta T cells about two months after transplant. Some patients' high day-60 TCRbeta diversity was traced to surviving recipient T cells and thymic progenitors.

This clonotype has only a few counts. The antigen is not known. Unique molecular identifiers were built into the TCRbeta library. MiXCR was run by TCRdb on the PCR reads, yielding one entry per CDR3 protein. The sample gives fewer than 150,000 distinct CDR3 sequences, approximately 8.7% of which show up once; about 25% is in the top ten. The TCR comes from a girl less than two years old who had a stem cell transplant for combined immunodeficiency, so the T cells may come from the graft donor. Sample: PBMCs, mostly from graft donor cells, taken 180 days after TCRalphabeta/CD19-depleted stem cell transplant. The chain employs TRBV5-1 and TRBJ1-5; TRBD1 aligns across 7 bases. CDR3 in amino acids: CASTLGTGAHQPQHF. The DNA for the CDR3 is TGCGCCAGCACCCTGGGAACAGGGGCCCATCAGCCCCAGCATTTT.